Ten or more counts support the clone carrying this T cell receptor (beta chain). Its antigen remains unidentified. The entry originates in a study of neurological immune-mediated disorders. Study conclusions and caveats: None of the CDR3 amino acid sequences of expanded clones recurred across subjects, suggesting private repertoires in all groups. Falling below healthy controls, multiple sclerosis showed the least TCR clonal expansion, while HTLV-1-associated myelopathy showed the most.

The cDNA came from 5'RACE, which used 10-nucleotide random UMIs. TCRdb re-called the 5' RACE reads with MiXCR, one entry per CDR3 protein. The repertoire holds about 50,000 distinct CDR3 sequences, with 10% as singletons. Germline trimming cut 0 bases from V and 6 bases from J; bases unmatched to any gene: 8. Germline values: CDR1 DFQATT, CDR2 SNEGSKA (reference sequence). CDR3 size: 15 residues. The unsorted libraries originated from 2 million PBMCs kept at -80 C. Input material: PBMCs. The genes are TRBV20-1 and TRBJ2-3, with TRBD2 matching over 8 bases. The sequence came from a man aged 65-85 years with HTLV-1-associated myelopathy (HAM/TSP). The CDR3, as DNA: TGCAGTGCTAGAGATCCGGGGGGGTACCTTGATACGCAGTATTTT. It yields the protein CSARDPGGYLDTQYF.